The clone carrying this TCR beta chain was detected many times. RNA transcripts were the source from which TCR beta CDR3 regions were amplified. A first-round RT-PCR used HTBI primers, followed by a second-round multiplex PCR. Via MiXCR, TCRdb re-called the multiplex PCR reads, giving one row per CDR3 protein. The table has approximately 540,000 distinct CDR3 sequences, roughly 39% seen once. After removal of 5 bases from V and 4 bases from J, the junction contained 6 bases not matched to a gene. Germline-derived CDR1 and CDR2 are DFQATT and SNEGSKA (reference sequence). The CDR3 is 15 residues long. The record originates from a study of Graves' ophthalmopathy and Graves' hyperthyroidism.

The sample consisted of peripheral blood or thyroid tissue (not recorded which). The receptor was derived from an adult man with Graves' hyperthyroidism. This chain links TRBV20-1 with TRBJ1-3, with 12 bases aligning to TRBD1. CDR3 in DNA: TGCAGTGCTTCAGGGACAGGGGGCAGGGGAAACACCATATATTTT. Translated, it gives CSASGTGGRGNTIYF.